The 23 T cell receptor beta chains in this list originate from one sample, sequenced in a study of T-cell memory formation after mild COVID-19. TCRdb itself ran the 5' RACE reads through MiXCR, one entry per CDR3 protein. Of approximately 150,000 distinct CDR3 sequences listed, 10% to 15% are singletons. The specimen was PBMCs or a T cell subset sorted from them (not recorded which). The origin of the receptors is a young man who had mild COVID-19 (a few samples of this study predate the infection). Cell type and time point are not known.

This clonotype was seen a handful of times. This rearrangement joins TRBV24-1 to TRBJ2-1; TRBD2 might be the D (7 bases). Trimming took 3 bases from V and 10 from J, leaving 18 bases between them. The germline CDR1 and CDR2 sequences are KGHDR and SFDVKD. This CDR3 comprises 15 residues. Here the CDR3 reads CATSDRGRGTREQFF. The DNA of the CDR3 is TGTGCCACCAGTGATCGGGGGCGGGGGACGAGGGAGCAGTTCTTC.

The CDR3 DNA follows: TGCAGTGCCGCCGGGGGGAACCAAGAGACCCAGTACTTC. Translating gives CSAAGGNQETQYF. The genes are TRBV20-1 and TRBJ2-5, with 7 nucleotides matching TRBD2. V was clipped by 6 bases and J by 0 bases; unmatched bases: 4. Germline-derived CDR1 and CDR2 are DFQATT and SNEGSKA (reference sequence). The CDR3 covers 13 residues.

V usage is TRBV6-5 and J usage is TRBJ2-2, with D hard to call. CDR3 length equals 13 residues. V lost 7 bases and J 4 bases, leaving 10 bases between the germline ends. Per the germline V gene, CDR1 is MNHEY and CDR2 is SVGAGI. The CDR3 region has the DNA TGTGCCAGCACCAATGGGGTCACCGGGGAGCTGTTTTTT. Translated: CASTNGVTGELFF.

The chain has TRBV29-1 and TRBJ1-4; a possible D gene is TRBD1 (5 bases). Germline assignment: CDR1 SQVTM and CDR2 ANQGSEA. This CDR3 contains 12 residues. V was pared by 7 bases and J by 7 bases, with 13 bases between. The CDR3 DNA is TGCAGCGGGGGGACCGTTGGTGAAAAACTGTTTTTT. Translation: CSGGTVGEKLFF.

The chain joins TRBV18 to TRBJ2-6; D remains unclear. The germline gives CDR1 KGHSH, CDR2 LQKENI. This CDR3 has 17 residues. V lost 2 bases to trimming and J lost 0 bases, with 11 bases between them. This CDR3 is CASSPGVPSSGANVLTF. The CDR3 DNA reads TGTGCCAGCTCACCAGGGGTGCCCTCCTCTGGGGCCAACGTCCTGACTTTC.

This clonotype was seen more than once but under ten times. The rearrangement uses TRBV5-1 and TRBJ1-2, with 7 bases fitting TRBD1. The CDR3 is made up of 13 amino acids. Germline V gene data show CDR1 as SGHRS and CDR2 as YFSETQ. Losses at the gene ends were 5 bases for V and 8 bases for J; bases not matched to a gene: 9. The CDR3, as DNA: TGCGCCAGCAGACCAACAGGGGTGGAGGGCTACACCTTC. Protein sequence: CASRPTGVEGYTF.

This clonotype was counted a few times. This rearrangement joins TRBV4-3 to TRBJ1-6, with no clear D. The CDR3 is made up of 17 amino acids. V was pared by 4 bases and J by 7 bases, with 20 bases between. Germline CDR1 and CDR2: LGHNA and YSLEER. CDR3 loop: CASSPSESAWTNSPLHF. CDR3 nucleotide sequence: TGCGCCAGCAGCCCGTCAGAGAGCGCTTGGACCAATTCACCCCTCCACTTT.

Only a few counts were recorded for this clonotype. The chain combines TRBV7-2 with TRBJ1-6; the match to TRBD1 covers 7 bases. The germline V gene has CDR1 SGHTA and CDR2 FQGNSA. J was trimmed by 7 bases and V by 1 base; bases with no gene match: 4. CDR3 length: 15 residues. The CDR3 sequence: CASSLGQGNNSPLHF. The CDR3 DNA reads TGTGCCAGCAGCTTAGGACAGGGCAACAATTCACCCCTCCACTTT.

As to this clonotype: A junction boundary mismatches the germline segment, possibly from a read error. V and J are TRBV7-7 and TRBJ1-3; weak D call: TRBD1 (6 bases). This CDR3 has 17 amino acids. Germline CDR1 reads SSHAT; CDR2 reads FNYEAQ (reference sequence). The CDR3 DNA follows: TGTGCTAGCAGCCCTCATACAGACAGGCCCTCTGGAAACACCATATATTTT. Translated, it gives CASSPHTDRPSGNTIYF.

This chain connects TRBV7-9 to TRBJ1-1; D is possibly TRBD1 (5 bases). The CDR3 loop spans 13 amino acids. The V gene lost 6 bases and the J gene lost 6 bases, with 14 bases spanning the gap. Germline-derived CDR1 and CDR2 are SEHNR and FQNEAQ (reference sequence). The CDR3 loop reads CASRLPTGPEAFF. The CDR3 nucleotides are TGTGCCAGCAGACTCCCGACGGGGCCTGAAGCTTTCTTT.

This chain connects TRBV27 to TRBJ1-3, with TRBD1 as a possible D gene (5 bases). Germline CDR1 reads MNHEY; CDR2 reads SMNVEV (reference sequence). V was cut by 3 bases and J by 4 bases, with 13 bases left in between. CDR3 length: 15 amino acids. The CDR3 region has the DNA TGTGCCAGCAGTTTTGGGCCCTGGGGCGGAAACACCATATATTTT. Translating it yields CASSFGPWGGNTIYF.

The rearrangement links TRBV12-3 or TRBV12-4 to TRBJ2-7; 8 positions agree with TRBD2. J was trimmed by 6 bases and V by 5 bases; bases with no gene match: 9. The CDR3 sequence is 14 residues long. The CDR3 is CASSLSGVSLEQYV. As DNA, the CDR3 is TGTGCCAGCAGTCTTAGCGGGGTTTCCCTCGAGCAGTACGTC.

The chain uses TRBV10-2 and TRBJ2-5; D possibly matches TRBD1 or TRBD2 (5 bases each). The V gene lost 2 bases and the J gene lost 8 bases, with 21 bases spanning the gap. Germline V gives CDR1 WSHSY, CDR2 SAAADI. The CDR3 consists of 16 residues. The CDR3 nucleotides are TGCGCCAGCAGTGAGCCGAGGGACGACCCCAAGAGCACCCAGTACTTC. It codes for CASSEPRDDPKSTQYF.

This clonotype was observed a handful of times. The CDR3 protein is CASSVYGEGKSDTQYF. The DNA of the CDR3 is TGTGCCAGCAGCGTATATGGGGAGGGGAAATCAGATACGCAGTATTTT. The rearrangement links TRBV9 to TRBJ2-3; 7 bases are shared with TRBD2. The CDR3 has 16 residues. The J segment lost 4 bases and the V segment lost 1 base, leaving 9 bases of the junction unmatched. CDR1 and CDR2 (germline): SGDLS, YYNGEE.

This clonotype appeared a few times. This chain uses TRBV3-1 with TRBJ1-5; D is ambiguous. V gave up 4 bases and J gave up 2 bases, with 3 bases separating them. The V gene's germline CDR1 is LGHDT and CDR2 YNNKEL (reference sequence). This CDR3 is built from 12 residues. CDR3: CASSRGNQPQHF. CDR3 coding DNA: TGTGCCAGCAGCCGGGGCAATCAGCCCCAGCATTTT.

The V gene is TRBV7-2, the J gene TRBJ1-1; D call uncertain. In germline, CDR1 is SGHTA, CDR2 FQGNSA. There are 14 residues in the CDR3. The V end lost 3 bases, the J end lost 0 bases, and 8 bases lay between the germline ends. The CDR3 reads CASSFVGMNTEAFF. The DNA for the CDR3 is TGTGCCAGCAGCTTCGTGGGTATGAACACTGAAGCTTTCTTT. The entire variable domain, with the rest obtained from reference TRBV7-2 and TRBJ1-1, is as follows: GAGVSQSPSNKVTEKGKDVELRCDPISGHTALYWYRQSLGQGLEFLIYFQGNSAPDKSGLPSDRFSAERTGGSVSTLTIQRTQQEDSAVYLCASSFVGMNTEAFFGQGTRLTVV.

The chain carries TRBV5-1 and TRBJ1-2; 10 bases match TRBD1. Germline V gives CDR1 SGHRS, CDR2 YFSETQ. V shed 8 bases and J 0 bases; nucleotides not matched to a gene: 13. The CDR3 is 17 amino acids. CDR3 DNA: TGCGCCAGTAGAGGGGCGACAGGGGGCCATACTAACTATGGCTACACCTTC. This encodes CASRGATGGHTNYGYTF.

The table lists this clonotype with many counts. The J gene is TRBJ1-2, the V gene TRBV7-2; D is ambiguous. Germline CDR1 SGHTA, CDR2 FQGNSA. This CDR3 has 14 residues. Between the trimmed V and J ends, which lost 3 bases and 4 bases, there was a span of 12 bases. The CDR3 DNA is TGTGCCAGCAGCTTCGGGTTGGAAGGCTATGGCTACACCTTC. Protein product: CASSFGLEGYGYTF.

This clonotype was observed a handful of times. The chain couples TRBV7-6 to TRBJ2-5; D assignment may be TRBD1 or TRBD2 (5 bases each). The V gene's germline CDR1 is SGHVS and CDR2 FNYEAQ. The CDR3 extends over 16 amino acids. V lost 5 bases and J lost 0, with 16 bases in between. The CDR3 protein is CASSGGAGYHQETQYF. The CDR3 nucleotides read TGTGCCAGCAGCGGGGGTGCGGGTTACCACCAAGAGACCCAGTACTTC.

This clonotype came up a few times. This chain links TRBV21-1 with TRBJ1-3; the table's D gene call, TRBD1, was not cross checked with the DNA. TRBV21-1 is given as a pseudogene. The CDR3 loop spans 15 amino acids. This CDR3 reads CASSIRAGGGNTIYF. The CDR3 DNA follows: TGTGCCAGCAGCATTCGCGCTGGGGGAGGAAACACCATATATTTT.

The chain recombines TRBV6-5 with TRBJ1-3; D remains ambiguous. The V end lost 4 bases, the J end lost 0 bases, and 7 bases lay between the germline ends. Germline loops: CDR1 MNHEY, CDR2 SVGAGI. The CDR3 runs 14 residues. The CDR3 DNA reads TGTGCCAGCAGTTTTCGGAGCTCTGGAAACACCATATATTTT. Translation: CASSFRSSGNTIYF.

This clonotype occurred a few times. The chain combines TRBV10-1 with TRBJ2-1; TRBD2 aligns across 9 bases. Germline trimming cut 9 bases from V and 4 bases from J; bases unmatched to any gene: 7. Germline V gene sequence: CDR1 WNHNN, CDR2 SYGVQD (reference sequence). This CDR3 contains 14 residues. CDR3 nucleotides: TGCGCCAGTTCGACTAGCGGAAATTACAATGAGCAGTTCTTC. It codes for CASSTSGNYNEQFF.

This chain's CDR3 is CASSLQRADTQYF. CDR3 DNA sequence: TGTGCCAGCAGCCTACAGCGGGCAGATACGCAGTATTTT. The chain couples TRBV11-2 to TRBJ2-3, with a tentative D call TRBD2 (6 bases). This CDR3 has 13 amino acids. Trimming took off 5 bases at V and 4 bases at J, with 10 bases between the two ends. Per germline, CDR1 SGHAT and CDR2 FQNNGV.